The present T cell receptor beta chain was sequenced within a study of T cells of healthy individuals. TCRdb reprocessed the 5' RACE reads via MiXCR and lists one record per CDR3 protein. The table shows 45,000 to 60,000 distinct CDR3 sequences, with over 12% occurring only once. CDR3 size: 15 residues. Trimming stripped 1 base from V and 2 bases from J, with 10 bases between. Germline-derived CDR1 and CDR2 are PRHDT and FYEKMQ (reference sequence). The source is a human donor in good health. The chain combines TRBV13 with TRBJ2-3; tentatively, D is TRBD2 (5 bases). CDR3 amino acids: CASSLAQRLTDTQYF. The CDR3 coding sequence is TGTGCCAGCAGCTTAGCCCAGCGGCTCACAGATACGCAGTATTTT.